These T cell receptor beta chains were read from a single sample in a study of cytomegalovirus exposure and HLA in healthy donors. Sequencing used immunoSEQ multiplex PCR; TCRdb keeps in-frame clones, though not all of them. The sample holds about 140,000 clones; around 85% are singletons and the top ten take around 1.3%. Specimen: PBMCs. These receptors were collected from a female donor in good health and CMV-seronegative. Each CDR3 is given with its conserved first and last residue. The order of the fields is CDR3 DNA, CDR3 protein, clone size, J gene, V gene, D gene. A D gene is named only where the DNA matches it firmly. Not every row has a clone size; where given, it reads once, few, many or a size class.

cdr3_nt: TGTGCCAACCGGGGGGGGACAGATACGCAGTATTTT
cdr3_aa: CANRGGTDTQYF
clone_size: -
j_call: TRBJ2-3
v_call: TRBV2
d_call: TRBD2

cdr3_nt: TGCGCCAGCAGTGAGAGGGGCCGGAAGAACACTGAAGCTTTCTTT
cdr3_aa: CASSERGRKNTEAFF
clone_size: few
j_call: TRBJ1-1
v_call: TRBV10-1
d_call: -

cdr3_nt: TGTGCCAGCTCACCACGGGTTGATCAGGGGGCGAATCGCTATGGCTACACCTTC
cdr3_aa: CASSPRVDQGANRYGYTF
clone_size: -
j_call: TRBJ1-2
v_call: TRBV18
d_call: TRBD1

cdr3_nt: TGTGCCAGCAGGAAGGGACAGGGAGGAAACAATGAGCAGTTCTTC
cdr3_aa: CASRKGQGGNNEQFF
clone_size: once
j_call: TRBJ2-1
v_call: TRBV6-4
d_call: TRBD1

cdr3_nt: TGTGCCAGCAGTTACTCGATTTGGAGGGCGAATGAAAAACTGTTTTTT
cdr3_aa: CASSYSIWRANEKLFF
clone_size: -
j_call: TRBJ1-4
v_call: TRBV6-5
d_call: -

cdr3_nt: TGTGCCAGCAGGACTGGACGGGAGGATCAGCCCCAGCATTTT
cdr3_aa: CASRTGREDQPQHF
clone_size: -
j_call: TRBJ1-5
v_call: TRBV6-5
d_call: -

cdr3_nt: TGCGCCAGCAGCTCTAGCGGGAGCGAGACCCAGTACTTC
cdr3_aa: CASSSSGSETQYF
clone_size: -
j_call: TRBJ2-5
v_call: TRBV5-1
d_call: TRBD2

cdr3_nt: TGTGCCAGCAGCTCCGCCGTCCGGGACAGGCGGGAGGAGACCCAGTACTTC
cdr3_aa: CASSSAVRDRREETQYF
clone_size: once
j_call: TRBJ2-5
v_call: TRBV7-2
d_call: -

cdr3_nt: TGTGCCAGTAGTATAGTCGACAGTCGAAACTATGGCTACACCTTC
cdr3_aa: CASSIVDSRNYGYTF
clone_size: few
j_call: TRBJ1-2
v_call: TRBV19
d_call: -

cdr3_nt: TGTGCCAGCAGCCCCGTAAGGAAGTACCGAGCGGGAGAGGCCGGGGAGCTGTTTTTT
cdr3_aa: CASSPVRKYRAGEAGELFF
clone_size: once
j_call: TRBJ2-2
v_call: TRBV5-4
d_call: TRBD2

cdr3_nt: TGTGCCAGCAGGGCAGAAAGGAACACTGAAGCTTTCTTT
cdr3_aa: CASRAERNTEAFF
clone_size: -
j_call: TRBJ1-1
v_call: TRBV2
d_call: -

cdr3_nt: TGTGCCAGCAGTTACCCCACGACAGGGAACACTGAAGCTTTCTTT
cdr3_aa: CASSYPTTGNTEAFF
clone_size: -
j_call: TRBJ1-1
v_call: TRBV6-6
d_call: -

cdr3_nt: TGTGCCATCAGTGAGGGACAGGCGTACTCCTACGAGCAGTACTTC
cdr3_aa: CAISEGQAYSYEQYF
clone_size: -
j_call: TRBJ2-7
v_call: TRBV10-3
d_call: TRBD1

cdr3_nt: TGTGCCAGCAGCGGGACAGGGTATAAGGATCAGCCCCAGCATTTT
cdr3_aa: CASSGTGYKDQPQHF
clone_size: -
j_call: TRBJ1-5
v_call: TRBV7-9
d_call: TRBD1

cdr3_nt: TGTGCCAGCAGCTCCCTAGAAGGACAGGGCAATCAGCCCCAGCATTTT
cdr3_aa: CASSSLEGQGNQPQHF
clone_size: -
j_call: TRBJ1-5
v_call: TRBV7-9
d_call: TRBD1

cdr3_nt: TGTGCCAGCGAAAAGCTGCGCTACGAGCAGTACTTC
cdr3_aa: CASEKLRYEQYF
clone_size: -
j_call: TRBJ2-7
v_call: TRBV2
d_call: -

cdr3_nt: TGTGCCAGCAGCTTAGGAGCGAACAATGAGCAGTTCTTC
cdr3_aa: CASSLGANNEQFF
clone_size: -
j_call: TRBJ2-1
v_call: TRBV7-9
d_call: -

cdr3_nt: TGTGCCAGCAGGAGACAGGTCTTACAAAACATTCAGTACTTC
cdr3_aa: CASRRQVLQNIQYF
clone_size: -
j_call: TRBJ2-4
v_call: TRBV28
d_call: -

cdr3_nt: TGTGCCAGCAGCTTTGGACTCACAGATACGCAGTATTTT
cdr3_aa: CASSFGLTDTQYF
clone_size: -
j_call: TRBJ2-3
v_call: TRBV5-4
d_call: -

cdr3_nt: TGCAGCGTTGAGGGGACAGGGGGCGGTGAGCAGTACTTC
cdr3_aa: CSVEGTGGGEQYF
clone_size: -
j_call: TRBJ2-7
v_call: TRBV29-1
d_call: TRBD1

cdr3_nt: TGCAGCGTTGGGGGCAGTGATTACCAAGAGACCCAGTACTTC
cdr3_aa: CSVGGSDYQETQYF
clone_size: -
j_call: TRBJ2-5
v_call: TRBV29-1
d_call: -

cdr3_nt: TGTGCCAGCAGTCCTACAGGGTCCAATCAGCCCCAGCATTTT
cdr3_aa: CASSPTGSNQPQHF
clone_size: -
j_call: TRBJ1-5
v_call: TRBV27
d_call: -

cdr3_nt: TGCAGCGTTGAAGACTCGAAGGGGCTGGGCGAGCAGTTCTTC
cdr3_aa: CSVEDSKGLGEQFF
clone_size: -
j_call: TRBJ2-1
v_call: TRBV29-1
d_call: -

cdr3_nt: TGTGCCAGCAGTGGACGGGGGGCGGCTTCGGCCTACAATGAGCAGTTCTTC
cdr3_aa: CASSGRGAASAYNEQFF
clone_size: -
j_call: TRBJ2-1
v_call: TRBV2
d_call: -